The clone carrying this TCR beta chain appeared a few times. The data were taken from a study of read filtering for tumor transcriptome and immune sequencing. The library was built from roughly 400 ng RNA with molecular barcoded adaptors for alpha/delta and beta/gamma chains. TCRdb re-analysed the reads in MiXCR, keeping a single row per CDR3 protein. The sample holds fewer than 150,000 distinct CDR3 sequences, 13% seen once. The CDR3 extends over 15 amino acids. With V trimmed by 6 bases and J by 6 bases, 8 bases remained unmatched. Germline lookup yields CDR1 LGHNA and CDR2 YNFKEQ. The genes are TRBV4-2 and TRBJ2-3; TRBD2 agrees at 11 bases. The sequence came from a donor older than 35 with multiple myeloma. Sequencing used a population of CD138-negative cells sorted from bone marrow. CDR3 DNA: TGTGCCAGCAGGGATCTAGCGGGGGGCGTGGATACGCAGTATTTT. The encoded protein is CASRDLAGGVDTQYF.